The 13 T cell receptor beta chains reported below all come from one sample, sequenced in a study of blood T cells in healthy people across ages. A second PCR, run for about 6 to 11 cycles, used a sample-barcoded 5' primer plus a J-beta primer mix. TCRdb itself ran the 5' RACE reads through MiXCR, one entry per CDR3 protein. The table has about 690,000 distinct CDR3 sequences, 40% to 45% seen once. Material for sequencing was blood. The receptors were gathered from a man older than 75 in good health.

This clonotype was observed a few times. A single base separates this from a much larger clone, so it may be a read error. Here the CDR3 reads CASSQGSGFANEQYF. CDR3 bases: TGTGCCAGCAGCCAAGGATCGGGGTTTGCCAATGAGCAGTACTTC. This chain links TRBV3-1 with TRBJ2-5, with D tentatively TRBD2 (5 bases). V dropped 1 base and J dropped 11 bases, with 20 bases sitting between them. Germline CDR1 is LGHDT and CDR2 is YNNKEL (reference sequence). This CDR3 comprises 15 residues.

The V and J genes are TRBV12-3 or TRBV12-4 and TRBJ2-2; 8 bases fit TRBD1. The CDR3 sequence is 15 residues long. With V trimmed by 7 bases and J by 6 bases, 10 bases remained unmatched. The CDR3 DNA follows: TGTGCCAGCACCTTACGACAGGGGTTCCCCGGGGAGCTGTTTTTT. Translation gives CASTLRQGFPGELFF.

The CDR3 sequence is CASSLEVRRGSYEQYF. CDR3 nucleotides: TGTGCCAGCAGCTTAGAGGTACGGCGAGGCTCCTACGAGCAGTACTTC. This rearrangement joins TRBV7-2 to TRBJ2-7; D gene ambiguous. Germline lookup yields CDR1 SGHTA and CDR2 FQGNSA. The CDR3 has 16 amino acids. Trimming pared 1 base from V and 0 bases from J, leaving 13 bases between.

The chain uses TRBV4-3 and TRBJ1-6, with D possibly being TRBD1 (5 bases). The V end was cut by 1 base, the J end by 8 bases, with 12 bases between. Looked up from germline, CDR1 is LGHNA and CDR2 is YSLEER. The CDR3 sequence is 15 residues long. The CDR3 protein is CASSQGGQAYSPLHF. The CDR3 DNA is TGCGCCAGCAGCCAAGGGGGCCAGGCCTATTCACCCCTCCACTTT.

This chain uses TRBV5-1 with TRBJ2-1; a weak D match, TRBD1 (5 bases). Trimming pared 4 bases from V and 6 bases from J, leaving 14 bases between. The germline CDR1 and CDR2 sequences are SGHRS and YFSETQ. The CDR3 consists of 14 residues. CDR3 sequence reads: CASSRQGPSNEQFF. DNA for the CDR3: TGCGCCAGCAGCCGGCAGGGTCCGTCCAATGAGCAGTTCTTC.

DNA of the CDR3: TGCGCCAGCAGCTTTTCTTTCCGGGTCTTGAATGAGCAGTTCTTC. This encodes CASSFSFRVLNEQFF. This sequence joins TRBV5-1 and TRBJ2-1, with unresolved D. The CDR3 extends over 15 amino acids. V shed 2 bases and J shed 7 bases, with 16 bases lying between them. CDR1 and CDR2 from the germline V gene are SGHRS and YFSETQ. Full variable domain (outside the CDR3, taken from reference TRBV5-1 and TRBJ2-1): KAGVTQTPRYLIKTRGQQVTLSCSPISGHRSVSWYQQTPGQGLQFLFEYFSETQRNKGNFPGRFSGRQFSNSRSEMNVSTLELGDSALYLCASSFSFRVLNEQFFGPGTRLTVL.

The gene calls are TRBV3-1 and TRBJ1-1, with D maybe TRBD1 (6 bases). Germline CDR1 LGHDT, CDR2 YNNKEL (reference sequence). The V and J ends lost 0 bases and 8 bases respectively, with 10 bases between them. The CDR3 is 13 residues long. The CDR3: CASSQDITGEAFF. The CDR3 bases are TGTGCCAGCAGCCAAGATATCACAGGGGAAGCTTTCTTT.

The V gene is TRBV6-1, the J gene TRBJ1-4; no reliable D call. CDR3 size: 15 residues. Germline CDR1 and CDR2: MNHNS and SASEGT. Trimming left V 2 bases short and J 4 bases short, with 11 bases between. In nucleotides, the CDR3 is TGTGCCAGCAGTGAACCGGGAAGCGTTAATGAAAAACTGTTTTTT. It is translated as CASSEPGSVNEKLFF.

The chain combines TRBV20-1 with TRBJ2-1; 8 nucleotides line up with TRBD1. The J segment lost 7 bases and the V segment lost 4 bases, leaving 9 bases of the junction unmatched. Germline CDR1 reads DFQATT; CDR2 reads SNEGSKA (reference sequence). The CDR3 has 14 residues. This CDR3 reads CSATEPTGGNEQFF. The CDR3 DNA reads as TGCAGTGCTACCGAACCAACAGGGGGGAATGAGCAGTTCTTC.

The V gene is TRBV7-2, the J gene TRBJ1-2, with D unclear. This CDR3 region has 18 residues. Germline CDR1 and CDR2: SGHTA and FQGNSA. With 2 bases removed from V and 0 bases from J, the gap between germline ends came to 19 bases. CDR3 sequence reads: CASSLHLGGPQANYGYTF. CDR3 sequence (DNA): TGTGCCAGCAGCTTACATCTAGGCGGCCCCCAGGCTAACTATGGCTACACCTTC.

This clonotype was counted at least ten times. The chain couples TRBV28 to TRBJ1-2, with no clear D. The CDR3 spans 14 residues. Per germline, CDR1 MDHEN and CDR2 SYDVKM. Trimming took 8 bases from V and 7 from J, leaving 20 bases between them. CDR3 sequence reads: CASGDLTKVGGYTF. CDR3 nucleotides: TGTGCCAGCGGGGATCTAACCAAGGTCGGTGGCTACACCTTC.

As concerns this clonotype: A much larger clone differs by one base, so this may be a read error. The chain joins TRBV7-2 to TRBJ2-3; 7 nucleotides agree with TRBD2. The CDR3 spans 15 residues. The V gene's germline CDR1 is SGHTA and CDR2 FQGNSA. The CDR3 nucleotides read TGTGCCGGCAGCCGTCCTAGCGGTAACACAGATACGCAGTATTTT. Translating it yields CAGSRPSGNTDTQYF. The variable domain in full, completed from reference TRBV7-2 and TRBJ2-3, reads GAGVSQSPSNKVTEKGKDVELRCDPISGHTALYWYRQSLGQGLEFLIYFQGNSAPDKSGLPSDRFSAERTGGSVSTLTIQRTQQEDSAVYLCAGSRPSGNTDTQYFGPGTRLTVL.

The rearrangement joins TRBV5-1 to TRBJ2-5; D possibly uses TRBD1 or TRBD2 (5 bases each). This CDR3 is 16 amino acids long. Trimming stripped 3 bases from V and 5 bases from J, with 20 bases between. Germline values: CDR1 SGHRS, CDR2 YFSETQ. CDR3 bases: TGCGCCAGCAGCTGGGGGTCGGTGGGGCAATTTGAGACCCAGTACTTC. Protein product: CASSWGSVGQFETQYF. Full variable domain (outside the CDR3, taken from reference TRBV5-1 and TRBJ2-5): KAGVTQTPRYLIKTRGQQVTLSCSPISGHRSVSWYQQTPGQGLQFLFEYFSETQRNKGNFPGRFSGRQFSNSRSEMNVSTLELGDSALYLCASSWGSVGQFETQYFGPGTRLLVL.